Shown below are 4 T cell receptor beta chains from a single sample sequenced in a study of T cell responses to AZD1222 COVID-19 vaccine. Produced via immunoSEQ multiplex PCR; TCRdb's table is partial and in-frame only. Of some 120,000 clones listed, around 90% are singletons. The specimen comprised peripheral blood, sampled on day 0 of AZD1222 vaccination. Receptor source: an adult in good health.

V and J are TRBV28 and TRBJ1-1, with TRBD1 matching 11 bases. J lost 4 bases, V lost 6 bases, and 13 bases had no gene match. The V gene's germline CDR1 is MDHEN and CDR2 SYDVKM. There are 17 residues in the CDR3. The CDR3 here is CASRFPWDRGIGTEAFF. CDR3 DNA sequence: TGTGCCAGCAGGTTCCCCTGGGACAGGGGGATTGGCACTGAAGCTTTCTTT.

The V call is TRBV7-2, the J call TRBJ2-7; D unresolved. The CDR3 is 13 residues long. V was clipped by 1 base and J by 12 bases, with 16 bases between them. Germline values: CDR1 SGHTA, CDR2 FQGNSA. CDR3 DNA sequence: TGTGCCAGCAGCTTAGACAACAGCCTTACTCGGTACTTC. Protein sequence: CASSLDNSLTRYF.

The gene calls are TRBV19 and TRBJ1-5, with D tentatively TRBD1 (5 bases). This CDR3 region has 15 residues. CDR1 and CDR2 (germline): LNHDA, SQIVND (reference sequence). Trimming took 0 bases from V and 0 from J, leaving 6 bases between them. This chain's CDR3 is CASSIEGLSNQPQHF. CDR3 DNA: TGTGCCAGTAGTATAGAGGGACTTAGCAATCAGCCCCAGCATTTT.

The chain employs TRBV15 and TRBJ1-2; 8 nucleotides align to TRBD1. Germline-derived CDR1 and CDR2 are LNHNV and YYDKDF (reference sequence). Trimming removed 0 bases from V and 0 bases from J; junction bases left unmatched: 6. This CDR3 contains 17 residues. CDR3 DNA sequence: TGTGCCACCAGCAGAGATATAGGGACAGGAGCTAACTATGGCTACACCTTC. It codes for CATSRDIGTGANYGYTF.